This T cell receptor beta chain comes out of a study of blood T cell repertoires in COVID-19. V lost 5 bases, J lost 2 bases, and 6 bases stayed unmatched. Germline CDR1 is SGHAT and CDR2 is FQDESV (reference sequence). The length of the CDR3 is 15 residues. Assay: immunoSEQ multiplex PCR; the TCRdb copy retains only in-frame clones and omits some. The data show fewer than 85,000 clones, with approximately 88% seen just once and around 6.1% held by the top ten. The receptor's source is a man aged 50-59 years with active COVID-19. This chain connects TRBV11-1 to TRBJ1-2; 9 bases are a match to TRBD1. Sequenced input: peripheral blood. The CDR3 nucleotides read TGTGCCAGCAGCGGCGGACAGGGGCGGAACTATGGCTACACCTTC. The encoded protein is CASSGGQGRNYGYTF.